Described below is a single TCR beta chain sequence and its context. The record originates from a study of Ad26.COV2.S vaccination and SARS-CoV-2 variants. The overall study: Ad26.COV2.S arm of COV1001 included the donor.

Treatment denoted: 19 received Ad26.COV2.S at low or high dose, single or two shots; a few received placebo; per-sample allocation not given. Day 63 following the first vaccine or placebo injection was when the samples were taken. A Boston donor was an adult aged 18-55 years. Germline V gene lookup returns CDR1 SNHLY and CDR2 FYNNEI. Trimming removed 6 bases at V and 1 base at J, with 12 bases between. The CDR3 sequence is 14 residues long. Clones were read by immunoSEQ multiplex PCR, and TCRdb kept only the in-frame ones, dropping some. This table has more than 250,000 clones, around 87% appearing once.

This chain joins TRBV2 and TRBJ1-2; a possible D gene is TRBD1 (5 bases). Sequenced here: peripheral blood, sampled in a trial of Ad26.COV2.S vaccine versus placebo. The TCR sequence derives from a person between 18 and 59 years old who received the Ad26.COV2.S COVID-19 vaccine or a placebo. The CDR3 reads CASRAGRINYGYTF. The DNA for the CDR3 is TGTGCCAGCAGGGCGGGACGGATTAACTATGGCTACACCTTC.